This T cell receptor beta chain was identified during a study of blood T cell repertoires in COVID-19. This CDR3 is built from 14 residues. Looked up from germline, CDR1 is LNHDA and CDR2 is SQIVND (reference sequence). The V segment lost 6 bases and the J segment 3 bases; nucleotides outside the gene matches: 4. In the original analysis: Amplifying reference gene primers gave estimates of nucleated cell counts. Data came from immunoSEQ multiplex PCR; TCRdb stores just in-frame clones and leaves some out. For V, J and clone size, that table is used; D and trimming come from the DNA. The repertoire consists of roughly 220,000 clones, with roughly 88% occurring once and the leading ten covering 3% to 4.5%.

The chain employs TRBV19 and TRBJ1-1; TRBD1 matches 10 bases. The source is a woman aged 35 to 49 with acute COVID-19. The sequencing input was PBMCs or T cells enriched from blood (not recorded which). DNA for the CDR3: TGTGCCAGTAGCTATGACAGGGGGCACACTGAAGCTTTCTTT. Translation gives CASSYDRGHTEAFF.